A selection of T cell receptor beta chains follows, all from one sample in a study of blood T cell repertoires in COVID-19. TCRdb's table, derived via immunoSEQ multiplex PCR, lists solely in-frame clones and lacks some. This sample carries roughly 250,000 clones, around 81% of them seen once, and the ten largest clones take 5.5% to 8%. Input material: peripheral blood. The source is a woman aged 60-70 years with active or convalescent COVID-19. Both conserved end residues are part of each CDR3. The D gene is left open where the match is weak. The size of a clone is reported for some rows only, either as once, few or many, or as a class for expanded clones.

v_gene	d_gene	abundance	j_gene	CDR3aa	CDR3nt
TRBV29-1	TRBD1	.	TRBJ1-3	CSVESPGQGFGAGPGNTIYF	TGCAGCGTTGAATCTCCAGGACAGGGATTCGGGGCTGGCCCTGGAAACACCATATATTTT
TRBV6-5	TRBD1	.	TRBJ1-6	CASNRQGDFSPLHF	TGTGCCAGCAACCGACAGGGGGACTTTTCACCCCTCCACTTT
TRBV15	TRBD1	.	TRBJ2-2	CATSGDRGFVGELFF	TGTGCCACCAGCGGGGACAGGGGGTTTGTTGGGGAGCTGTTTTTT
TRBV7-9	TRBD1	.	TRBJ1-6	CASSLTTGDSPLHF	TGTGCCAGCAGCTTAACTACAGGGGATTCACCCCTCCACTTT
TRBV19	.	.	TRBJ1-4	CASSIEDIWNNEKLFF	TGTGCCAGTAGTATAGAAGACATTTGGAATAATGAAAAACTGTTTTTT
TRBV5-1	.	.	TRBJ2-5	CASSHPGMETQYF	TGCGCCAGCTCCCACCCCGGTATGGAGACCCAGTACTTC
TRBV10-2	.	.	TRBJ2-3	CASSVAGNTDTQYF	TGCGCCAGCAGTGTCGCGGGAAACACAGATACGCAGTATTTT
TRBV2	TRBD2	few	TRBJ2-2	CASFGTSGNFNNTGELFF	TGTGCCAGCTTCGGGACTAGCGGCAATTTTAATAACACCGGGGAGCTGTTTTTT
TRBV5-8	.	.	TRBJ2-1	CASSPDIGGNEQFF	TGTGCCAGCAGCCCGGACATTGGTGGGAATGAGCAGTTCTTC
TRBV2	.	.	TRBJ1-1	CASSSDKGYTEAFF	TGTGCCAGCAGCTCGGACAAAGGATACACTGAAGCTTTCTTT
TRBV19	.	few	TRBJ1-1	CASSIDQGSISEAFF	TGTGCCAGTAGTATAGATCAGGGTTCTATCTCTGAAGCTTTCTTT
TRBV19	TRBD2	.	TRBJ2-5	CASSHPTGREETQYF	TGTGCCAGTAGTCATCCCACGGGGCGGGAGGAGACCCAGTACTTC
TRBV25-1	.	.	TRBJ2-5	CASSNPRGEETQYF	TGTGCCAGCAGTAATCCCAGGGGAGAAGAGACCCAGTACTTC
TRBV5-4	.	.	TRBJ1-4	CASSQKRGGEKLFF	TGTGCCAGCAGCCAGAAAAGAGGGGGTGAAAAACTGTTTTTT